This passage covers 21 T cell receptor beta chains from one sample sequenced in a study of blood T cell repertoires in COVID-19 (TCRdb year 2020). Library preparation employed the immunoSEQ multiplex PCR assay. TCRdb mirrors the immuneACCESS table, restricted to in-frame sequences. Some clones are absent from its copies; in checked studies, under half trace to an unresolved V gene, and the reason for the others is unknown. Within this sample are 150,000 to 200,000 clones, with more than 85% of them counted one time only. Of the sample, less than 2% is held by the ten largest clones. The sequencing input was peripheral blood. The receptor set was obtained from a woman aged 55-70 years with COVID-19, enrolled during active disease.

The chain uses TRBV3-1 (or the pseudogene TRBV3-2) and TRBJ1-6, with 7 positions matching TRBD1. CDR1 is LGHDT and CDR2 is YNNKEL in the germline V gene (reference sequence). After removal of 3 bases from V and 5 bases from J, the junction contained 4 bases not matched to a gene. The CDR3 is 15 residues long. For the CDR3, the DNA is TGTGCCAGCAGCCACCACAGGGGTAATAATTCACCCCTCCACTTT. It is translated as CASSHHRGNNSPLHF.

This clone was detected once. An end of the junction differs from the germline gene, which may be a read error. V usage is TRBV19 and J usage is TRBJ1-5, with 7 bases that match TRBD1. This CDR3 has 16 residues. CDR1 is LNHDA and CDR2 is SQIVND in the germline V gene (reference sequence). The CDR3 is CASSTPQRGGNQPQHF. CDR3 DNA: TGTGCCAGTAGTACTCCTCAGCGAGGGGGCAACCAGCCCCAGCATTTT.

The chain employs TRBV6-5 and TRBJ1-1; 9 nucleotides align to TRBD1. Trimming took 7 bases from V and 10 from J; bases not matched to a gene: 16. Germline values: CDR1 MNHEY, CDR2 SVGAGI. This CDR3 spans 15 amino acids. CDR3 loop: CASTPRDREFVGAFF. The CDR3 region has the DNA TGTGCCAGCACCCCCCGGGACAGGGAGTTTGTCGGAGCTTTCTTT.

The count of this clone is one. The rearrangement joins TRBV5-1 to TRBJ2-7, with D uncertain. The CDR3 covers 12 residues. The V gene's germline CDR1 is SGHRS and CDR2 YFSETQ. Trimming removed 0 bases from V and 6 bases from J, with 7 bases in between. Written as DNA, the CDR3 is TGCGCCAGCAGCTTGGAAGGAGCCGAGCAGTACTTC. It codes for CASSLEGAEQYF.

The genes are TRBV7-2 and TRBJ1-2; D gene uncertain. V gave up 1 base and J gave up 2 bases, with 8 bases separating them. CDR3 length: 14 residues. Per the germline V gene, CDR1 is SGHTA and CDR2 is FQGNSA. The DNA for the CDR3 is TGTGCCAGCAGCTTAGGGCACATAAACTATGGCTACACCTTC. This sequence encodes CASSLGHINYGYTF.

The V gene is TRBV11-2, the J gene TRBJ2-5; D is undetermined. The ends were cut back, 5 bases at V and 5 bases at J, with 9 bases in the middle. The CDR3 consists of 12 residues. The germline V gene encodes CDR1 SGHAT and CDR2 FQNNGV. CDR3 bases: TGTGCCAGCAGCAGCTCCTTGGAGACCCAGTACTTC. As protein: CASSSSLETQYF.

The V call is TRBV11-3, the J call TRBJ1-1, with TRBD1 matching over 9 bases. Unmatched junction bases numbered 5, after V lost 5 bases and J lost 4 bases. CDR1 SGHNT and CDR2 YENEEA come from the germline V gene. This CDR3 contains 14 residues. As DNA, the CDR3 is TGTGCCAGCAGCCAGGGACAGGGAGTCACTGAAGCTTTCTTT. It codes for CASSQGQGVTEAFF.

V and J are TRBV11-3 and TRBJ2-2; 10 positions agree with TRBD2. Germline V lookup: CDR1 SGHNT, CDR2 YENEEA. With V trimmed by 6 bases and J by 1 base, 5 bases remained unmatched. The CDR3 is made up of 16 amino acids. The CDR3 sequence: CASSNLAGVNTGELFF. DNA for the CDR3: TGTGCCAGCAGTAACCTAGCGGGGGTGAACACCGGGGAGCTGTTTTTT. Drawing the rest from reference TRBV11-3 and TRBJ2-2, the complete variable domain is EAGVVQSPRYKIIEKKQPVAFWCNPISGHNTLYWYLQNLGQGPELLIRYENEEAVDDSQLPKDRFSAERLKGVDSTLKIQPAELGDSAVYLCASSNLAGVNTGELFFGEGSRLTVL.

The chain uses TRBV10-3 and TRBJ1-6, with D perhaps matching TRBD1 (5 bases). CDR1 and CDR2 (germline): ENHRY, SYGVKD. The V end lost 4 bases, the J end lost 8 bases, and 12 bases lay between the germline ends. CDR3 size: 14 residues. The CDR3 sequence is CAISGSQGDSPLHF. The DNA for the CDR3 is TGTGCCATCAGTGGGTCCCAGGGTGATTCACCCCTCCACTTT.

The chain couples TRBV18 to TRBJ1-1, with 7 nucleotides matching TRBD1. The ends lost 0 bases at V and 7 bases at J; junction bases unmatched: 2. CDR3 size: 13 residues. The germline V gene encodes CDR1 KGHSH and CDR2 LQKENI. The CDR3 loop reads CASSPPTGSEAFF. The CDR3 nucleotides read TGTGCCAGCTCACCACCGACAGGGAGTGAAGCTTTCTTT.

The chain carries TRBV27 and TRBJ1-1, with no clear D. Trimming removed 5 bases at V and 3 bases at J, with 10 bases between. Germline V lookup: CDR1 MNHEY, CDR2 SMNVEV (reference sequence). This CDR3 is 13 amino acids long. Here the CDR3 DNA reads TGTGCCAGCAGTGTAGACATCGACACTGAAGCTTTCTTT. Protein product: CASSVDIDTEAFF.

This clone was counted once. The CDR3 region is CASLTVRTDTQYF. DNA for the CDR3: TGTGCCAGCCTCACAGTACGGACAGATACGCAGTATTTT. The rearrangement joins TRBV2 to TRBJ2-3; D unclear. V was cut by 8 bases and J by 3 bases, with 12 bases left in between. This CDR3 comprises 13 residues. Germline V gene data show CDR1 as SNHLY and CDR2 as FYNNEI.

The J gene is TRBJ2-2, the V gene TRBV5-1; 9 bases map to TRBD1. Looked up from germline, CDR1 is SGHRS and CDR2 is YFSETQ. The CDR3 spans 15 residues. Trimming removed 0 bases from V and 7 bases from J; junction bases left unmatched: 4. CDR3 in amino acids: CASSLEQGAVGELFF. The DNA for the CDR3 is TGCGCCAGCAGCTTGGAACAGGGGGCAGTCGGGGAGCTGTTTTTT. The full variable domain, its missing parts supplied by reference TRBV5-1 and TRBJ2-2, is KAGVTQTPRYLIKTRGQQVTLSCSPISGHRSVSWYQQTPGQGLQFLFEYFSETQRNKGNFPGRFSGRQFSNSRSEMNVSTLELGDSALYLCASSLEQGAVGELFFGEGSRLTVL.

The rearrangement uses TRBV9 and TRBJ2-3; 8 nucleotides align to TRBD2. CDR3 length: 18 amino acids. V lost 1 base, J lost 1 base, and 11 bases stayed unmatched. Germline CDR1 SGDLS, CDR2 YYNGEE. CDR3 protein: CASSVPKTLAGGTDTQYF. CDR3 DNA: TGTGCCAGCAGCGTACCGAAGACCCTAGCGGGCGGCACAGATACGCAGTATTTT. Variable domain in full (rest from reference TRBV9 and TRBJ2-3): DSGVTQTPKHLITATGQRVTLRCSPRSGDLSVYWYQQSLDQGLQFLIQYYNGEERAKGNILERFSAQQFPDLHSELNLSSLELGDSALYFCASSVPKTLAGGTDTQYFGPGTRLTVL.

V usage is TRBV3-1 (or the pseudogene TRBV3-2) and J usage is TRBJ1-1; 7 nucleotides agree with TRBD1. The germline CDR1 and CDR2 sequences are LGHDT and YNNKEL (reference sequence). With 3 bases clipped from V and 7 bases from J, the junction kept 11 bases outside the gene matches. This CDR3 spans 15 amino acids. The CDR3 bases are TGTGCCAGCAGCCATCACGACAGGGAAGTCCGTGAAGCTTTCTTT. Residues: CASSHHDREVREAFF.

The chain's CDR3 is CASSQGSAGVGYTF. The CDR3 DNA is TGTGCCAGCAGCCAAGGTTCGGCAGGGGTTGGCTACACCTTC. The rearrangement uses TRBV3-1 (or the pseudogene TRBV3-2) and TRBJ1-2; a weak D match, TRBD1 (6 bases). Trimming left V 1 base short and J 7 bases short, with 13 bases between. The CDR3 spans 14 residues. The germline gives CDR1 LGHDT, CDR2 YNNKEL (reference sequence).

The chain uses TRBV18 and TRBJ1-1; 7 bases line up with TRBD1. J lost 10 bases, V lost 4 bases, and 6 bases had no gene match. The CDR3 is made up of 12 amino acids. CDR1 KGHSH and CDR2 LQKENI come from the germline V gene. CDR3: CASSLQTGRAFF. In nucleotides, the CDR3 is TGTGCCAGCTCACTGCAGACAGGGCGAGCTTTCTTT.

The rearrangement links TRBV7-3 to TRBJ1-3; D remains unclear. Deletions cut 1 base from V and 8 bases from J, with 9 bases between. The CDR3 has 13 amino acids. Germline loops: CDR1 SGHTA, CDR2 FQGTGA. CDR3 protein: CASSLKGRDTIYF. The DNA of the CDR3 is TGTGCCAGCAGCTTAAAAGGGAGAGACACCATATATTTT.

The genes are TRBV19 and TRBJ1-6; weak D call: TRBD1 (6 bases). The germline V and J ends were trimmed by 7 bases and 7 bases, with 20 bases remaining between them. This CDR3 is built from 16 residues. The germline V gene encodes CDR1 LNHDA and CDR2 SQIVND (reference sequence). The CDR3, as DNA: TGTGCCAGTACCCATCCGGGACAAGGATACAATTCACCCCTCCACTTT. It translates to CASTHPGQGYNSPLHF.

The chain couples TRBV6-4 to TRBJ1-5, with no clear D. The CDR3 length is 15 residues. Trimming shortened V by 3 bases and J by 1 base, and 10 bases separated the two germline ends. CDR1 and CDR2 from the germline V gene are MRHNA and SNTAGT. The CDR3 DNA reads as TGTGCCAGCAGTGAATCTCATCAGAGCAATCAGCCCCAGCATTTT. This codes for CASSESHQSNQPQHF.

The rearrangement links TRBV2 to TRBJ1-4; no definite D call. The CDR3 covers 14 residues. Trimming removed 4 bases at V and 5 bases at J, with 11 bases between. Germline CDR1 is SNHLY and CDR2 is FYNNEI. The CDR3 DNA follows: TGTGCCAGCAGTGGGGAGAGGTCCAATGAAAAACTGTTTTTT. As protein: CASSGERSNEKLFF.